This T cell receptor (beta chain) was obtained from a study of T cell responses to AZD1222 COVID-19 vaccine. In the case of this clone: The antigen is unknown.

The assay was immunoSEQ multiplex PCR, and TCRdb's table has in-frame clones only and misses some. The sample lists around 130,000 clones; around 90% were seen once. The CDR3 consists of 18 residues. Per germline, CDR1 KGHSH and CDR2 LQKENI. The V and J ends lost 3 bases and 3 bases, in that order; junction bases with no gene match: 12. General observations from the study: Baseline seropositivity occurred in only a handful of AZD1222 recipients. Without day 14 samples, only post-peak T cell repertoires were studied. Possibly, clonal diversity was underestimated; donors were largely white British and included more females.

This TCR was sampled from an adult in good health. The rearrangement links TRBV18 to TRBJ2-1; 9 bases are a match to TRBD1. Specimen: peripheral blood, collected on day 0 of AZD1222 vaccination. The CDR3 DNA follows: TGTGCCAGCTCACCGGAGACAGGGGGATATCCTAACTACAATGAGCAGTTCTTC. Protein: CASSPETGGYPNYNEQFF.